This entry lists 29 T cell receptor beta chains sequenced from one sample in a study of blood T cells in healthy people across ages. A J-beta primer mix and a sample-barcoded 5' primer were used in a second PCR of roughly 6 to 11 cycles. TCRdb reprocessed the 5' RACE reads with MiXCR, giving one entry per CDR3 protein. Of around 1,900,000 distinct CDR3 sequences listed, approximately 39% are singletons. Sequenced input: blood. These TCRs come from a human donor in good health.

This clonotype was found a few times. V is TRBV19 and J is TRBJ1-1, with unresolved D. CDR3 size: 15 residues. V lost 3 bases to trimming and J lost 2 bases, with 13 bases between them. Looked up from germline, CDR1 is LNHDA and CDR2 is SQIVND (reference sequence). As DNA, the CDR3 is TGTGCCAGTAGTATGCACGGGGATTTAAACACTGAAGCTTTCTTT. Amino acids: CASSMHGDLNTEAFF.

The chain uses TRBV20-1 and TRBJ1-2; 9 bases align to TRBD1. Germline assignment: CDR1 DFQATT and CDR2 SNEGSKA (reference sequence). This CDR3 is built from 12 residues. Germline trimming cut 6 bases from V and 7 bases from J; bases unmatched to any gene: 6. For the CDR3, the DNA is TGCAGTGCCGTACAGGGGGCGCGTGGCTACACCTTC. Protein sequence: CSAVQGARGYTF.

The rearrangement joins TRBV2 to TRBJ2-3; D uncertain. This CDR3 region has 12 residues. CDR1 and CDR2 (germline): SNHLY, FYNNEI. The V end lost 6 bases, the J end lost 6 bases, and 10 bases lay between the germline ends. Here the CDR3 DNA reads TGTGCCAGCAGACCCACCGGGGATACGCAGTATTTT. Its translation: CASRPTGDTQYF.

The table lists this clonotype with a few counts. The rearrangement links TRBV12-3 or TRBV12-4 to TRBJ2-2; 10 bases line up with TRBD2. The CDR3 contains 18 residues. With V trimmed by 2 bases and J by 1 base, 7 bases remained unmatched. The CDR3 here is CASSLSLAGGLNTGELFF. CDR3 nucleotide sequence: TGTGCCAGCAGTTTATCCTTAGCGGGGGGACTGAACACCGGGGAGCTGTTTTTT.

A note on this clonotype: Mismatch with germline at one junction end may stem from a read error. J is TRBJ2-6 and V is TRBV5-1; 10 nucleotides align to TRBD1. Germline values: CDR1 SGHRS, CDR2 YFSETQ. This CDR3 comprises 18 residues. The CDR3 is CTSSEGQGRSPGANVRTF. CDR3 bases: TGCACCAGCAGCGAGGGACAGGGGAGAAGCCCTGGGGCCAACGTCCGGACTTTC.

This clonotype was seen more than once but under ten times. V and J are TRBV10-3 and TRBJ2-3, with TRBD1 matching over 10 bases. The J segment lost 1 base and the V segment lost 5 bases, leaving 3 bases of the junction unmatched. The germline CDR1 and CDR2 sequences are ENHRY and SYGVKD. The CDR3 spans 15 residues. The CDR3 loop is CAISRGTGGTDTQYF. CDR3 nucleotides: TGTGCCATCAGTAGGGGGACAGGGGGCACAGATACGCAGTATTTT.

The CDR3 DNA reads as TGCAGTGCAACCCGGACAGGGGAGGTTAGAGAGACCCAGTACTTC. The encoded protein is CSATRTGEVRETQYF. V gene TRBV20-1 combines with J gene TRBJ2-5, with TRBD1 matching 9 bases. The V gene's germline CDR1 is DFQATT and CDR2 SNEGSKA (reference sequence). CDR3 length: 15 residues. The junction had 12 bases not matched to a gene; V was cut back by 6 bases and J by 4 bases.

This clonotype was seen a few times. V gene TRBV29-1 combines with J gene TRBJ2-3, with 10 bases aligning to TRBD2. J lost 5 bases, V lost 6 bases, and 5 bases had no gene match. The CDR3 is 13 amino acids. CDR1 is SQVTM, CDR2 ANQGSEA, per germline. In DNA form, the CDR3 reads TGCAGCGTGGGGGGACTAGCGAGAGATACGCAGTATTTT. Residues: CSVGGLARDTQYF.

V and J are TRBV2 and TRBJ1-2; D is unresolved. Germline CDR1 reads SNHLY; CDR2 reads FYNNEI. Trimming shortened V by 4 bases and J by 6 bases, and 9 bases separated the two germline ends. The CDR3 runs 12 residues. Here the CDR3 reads CASSGSGDGYTF. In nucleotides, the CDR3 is TGTGCCAGCAGTGGTAGCGGGGATGGCTACACCTTC.

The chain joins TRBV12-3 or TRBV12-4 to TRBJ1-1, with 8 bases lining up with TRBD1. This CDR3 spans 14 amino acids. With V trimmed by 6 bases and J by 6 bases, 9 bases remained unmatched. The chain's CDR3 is CASSKDRAGAEAFF. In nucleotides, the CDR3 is TGTGCCAGCAGCAAGGACAGGGCAGGAGCTGAAGCTTTCTTT.

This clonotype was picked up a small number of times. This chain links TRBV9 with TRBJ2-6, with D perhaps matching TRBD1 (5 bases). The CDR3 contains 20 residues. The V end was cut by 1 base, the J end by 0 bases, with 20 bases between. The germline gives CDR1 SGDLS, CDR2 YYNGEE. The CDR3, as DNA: TGTGCCAGCAGCGTAAATCTACAGGAAGATAATGGCTCTGGGGCCAACGTCCTGACTTTC. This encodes CASSVNLQEDNGSGANVLTF.

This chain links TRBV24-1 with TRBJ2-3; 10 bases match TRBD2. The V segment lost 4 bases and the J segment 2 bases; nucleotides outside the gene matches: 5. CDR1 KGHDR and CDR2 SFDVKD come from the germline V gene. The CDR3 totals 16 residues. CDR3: CATSELAGRNTDTQYF. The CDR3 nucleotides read TGTGCCACCAGTGAACTAGCGGGGAGAAACACAGATACGCAGTATTTT.

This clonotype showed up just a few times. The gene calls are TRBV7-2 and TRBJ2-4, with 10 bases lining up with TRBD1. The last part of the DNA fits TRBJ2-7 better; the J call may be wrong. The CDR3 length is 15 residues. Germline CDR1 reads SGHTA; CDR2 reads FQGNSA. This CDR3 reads CASSKSGQGLGEQYF. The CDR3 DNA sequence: TGTGCCAGCAGCAAATCGGGACAGGGGTTGGGCGAGCAGTACTTC.

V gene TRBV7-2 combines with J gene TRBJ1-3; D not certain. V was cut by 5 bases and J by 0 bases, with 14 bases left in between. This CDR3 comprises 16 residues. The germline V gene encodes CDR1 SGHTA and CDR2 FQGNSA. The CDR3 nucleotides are TGTGCCAGCAGCCCCACGACACTTAGCTCTGGAAACACCATATATTTT. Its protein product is CASSPTTLSSGNTIYF.

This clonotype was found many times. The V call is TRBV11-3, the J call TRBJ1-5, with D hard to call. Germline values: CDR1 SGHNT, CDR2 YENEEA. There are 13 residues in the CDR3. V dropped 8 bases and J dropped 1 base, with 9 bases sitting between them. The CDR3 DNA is TGTGCCAGCGCGGAAGGAAGCAATCAGCCCCAGCATTTT. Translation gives CASAEGSNQPQHF.

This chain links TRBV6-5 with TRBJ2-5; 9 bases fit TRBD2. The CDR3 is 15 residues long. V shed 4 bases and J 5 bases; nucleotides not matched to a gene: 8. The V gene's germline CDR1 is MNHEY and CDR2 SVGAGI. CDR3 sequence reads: CASSLILAGRETQYF. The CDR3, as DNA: TGTGCCAGCAGTTTGATCCTAGCGGGGCGGGAGACCCAGTACTTC.

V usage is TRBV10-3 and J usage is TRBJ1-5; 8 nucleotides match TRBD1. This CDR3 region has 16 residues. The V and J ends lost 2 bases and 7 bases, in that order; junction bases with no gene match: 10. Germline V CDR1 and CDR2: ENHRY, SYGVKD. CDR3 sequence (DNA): TGTGCCATCAGTGAGGCTACAGGGGGTGGGAGACAGCCCCAGCATTTT. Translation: CAISEATGGGRQPQHF.

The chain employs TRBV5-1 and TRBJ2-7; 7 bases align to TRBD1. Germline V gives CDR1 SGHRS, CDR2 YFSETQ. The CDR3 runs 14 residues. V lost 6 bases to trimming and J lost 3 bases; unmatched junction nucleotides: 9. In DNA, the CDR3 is TGCGCCAGCAATTCGCAGGGGGACGTCTACGAGCAGTACTTC. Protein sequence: CASNSQGDVYEQYF.

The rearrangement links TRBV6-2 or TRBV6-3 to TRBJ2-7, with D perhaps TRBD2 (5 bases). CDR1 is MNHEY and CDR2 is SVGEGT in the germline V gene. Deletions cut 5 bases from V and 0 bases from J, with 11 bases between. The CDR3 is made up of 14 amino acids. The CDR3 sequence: CASSPRGYSYEQYF. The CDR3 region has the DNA TGTGCCAGCAGTCCAAGAGGGTACTCCTACGAGCAGTACTTC.

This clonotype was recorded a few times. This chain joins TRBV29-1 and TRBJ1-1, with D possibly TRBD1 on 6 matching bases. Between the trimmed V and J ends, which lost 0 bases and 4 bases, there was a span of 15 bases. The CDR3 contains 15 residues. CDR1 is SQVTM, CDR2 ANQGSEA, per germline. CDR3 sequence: CSVEDHRGGSTEAFF. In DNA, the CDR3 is TGCAGCGTTGAAGATCATAGGGGGGGTAGCACTGAAGCTTTCTTT.

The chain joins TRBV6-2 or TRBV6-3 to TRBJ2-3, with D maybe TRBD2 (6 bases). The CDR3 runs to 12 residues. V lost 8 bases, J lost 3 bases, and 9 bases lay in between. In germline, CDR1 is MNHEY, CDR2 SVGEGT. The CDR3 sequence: CASQGRTDTQYF. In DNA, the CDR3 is TGTGCCAGCCAAGGGAGGACAGATACGCAGTATTTT.

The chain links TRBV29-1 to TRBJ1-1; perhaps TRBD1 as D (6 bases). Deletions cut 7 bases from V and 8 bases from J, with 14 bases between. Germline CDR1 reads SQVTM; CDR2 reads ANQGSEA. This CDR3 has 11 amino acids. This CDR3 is CSAIIGQEAFF. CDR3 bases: TGCAGCGCTATAATCGGACAGGAAGCTTTCTTT.

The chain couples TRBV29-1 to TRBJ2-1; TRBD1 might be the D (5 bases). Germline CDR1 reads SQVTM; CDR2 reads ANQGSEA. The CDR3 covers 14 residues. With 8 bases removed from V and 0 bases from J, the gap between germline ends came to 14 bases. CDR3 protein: CSHIGVSSYNEQFF. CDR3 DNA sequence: TGCAGCCATATAGGGGTGTCCTCCTACAATGAGCAGTTCTTC.

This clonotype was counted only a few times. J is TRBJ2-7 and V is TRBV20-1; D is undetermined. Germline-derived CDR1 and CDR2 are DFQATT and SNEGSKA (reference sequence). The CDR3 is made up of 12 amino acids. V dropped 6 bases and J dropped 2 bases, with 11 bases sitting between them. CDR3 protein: CSAHGPTYEQYF. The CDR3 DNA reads TGCAGTGCGCACGGACCGACCTACGAGCAGTACTTC.

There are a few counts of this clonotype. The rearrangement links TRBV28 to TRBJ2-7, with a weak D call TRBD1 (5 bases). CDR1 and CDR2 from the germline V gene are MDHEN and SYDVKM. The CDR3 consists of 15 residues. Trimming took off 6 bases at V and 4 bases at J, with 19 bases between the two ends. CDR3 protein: CASSTPRQPLYEQYF. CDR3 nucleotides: TGTGCCAGCAGCACCCCGCGACAGCCGCTTTACGAGCAGTACTTC.

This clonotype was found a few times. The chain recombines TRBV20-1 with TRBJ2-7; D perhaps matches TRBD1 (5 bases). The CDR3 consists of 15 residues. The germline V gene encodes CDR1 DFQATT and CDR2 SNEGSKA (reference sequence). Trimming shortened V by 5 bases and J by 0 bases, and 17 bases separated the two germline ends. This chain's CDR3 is CSAPEQGAISYEQYF. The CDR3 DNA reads TGCAGTGCTCCTGAGCAAGGGGCCATCTCCTACGAGCAGTACTTC.

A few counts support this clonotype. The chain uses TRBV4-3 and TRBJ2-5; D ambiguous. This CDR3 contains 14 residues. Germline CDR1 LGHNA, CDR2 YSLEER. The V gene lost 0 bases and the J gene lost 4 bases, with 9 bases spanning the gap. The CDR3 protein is CASSQDLWRETQYF. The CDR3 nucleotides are TGCGCCAGCAGCCAAGATCTTTGGCGAGAGACCCAGTACTTC.

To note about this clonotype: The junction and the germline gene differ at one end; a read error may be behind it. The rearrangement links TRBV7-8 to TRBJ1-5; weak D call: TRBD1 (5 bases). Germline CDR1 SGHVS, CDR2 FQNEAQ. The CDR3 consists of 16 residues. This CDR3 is CVSSLAPGQEGQPQHF. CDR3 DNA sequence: TGTGTCAGCAGCTTAGCTCCGGGGCAAGAGGGTCAGCCCCAGCATTTT.

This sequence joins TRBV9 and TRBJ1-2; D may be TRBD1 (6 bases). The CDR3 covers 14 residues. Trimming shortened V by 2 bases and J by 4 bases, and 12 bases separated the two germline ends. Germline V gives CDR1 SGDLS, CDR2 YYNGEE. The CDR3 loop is CASSVHQGSYGYTF. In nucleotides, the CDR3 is TGTGCCAGCAGCGTCCACCAGGGGTCCTATGGCTACACCTTC.